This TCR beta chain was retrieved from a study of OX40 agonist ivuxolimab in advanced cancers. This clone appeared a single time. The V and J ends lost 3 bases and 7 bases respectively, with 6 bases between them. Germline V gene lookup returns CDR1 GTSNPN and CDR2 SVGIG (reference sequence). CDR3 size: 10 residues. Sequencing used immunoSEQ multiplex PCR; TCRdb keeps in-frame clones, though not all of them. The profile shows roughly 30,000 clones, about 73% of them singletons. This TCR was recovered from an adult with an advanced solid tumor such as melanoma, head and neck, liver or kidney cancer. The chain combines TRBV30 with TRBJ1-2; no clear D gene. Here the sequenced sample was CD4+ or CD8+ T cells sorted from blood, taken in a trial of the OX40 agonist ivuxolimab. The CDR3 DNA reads TGTGCCTGGAGGAAAGGTGGCTACACCTTC. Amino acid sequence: CAWRKGGYTF.